The 23 T cell receptor beta chains presented below share a single source sample, sequenced in a study of blood T cell repertoires in COVID-19. Generated by immunoSEQ multiplex PCR, the TCRdb table keeps only in-frame clones and is missing some. The sample includes 200,000 to 300,000 clones, approximately 84% of them seen just once. Input material: peripheral blood. Receptor source: a human donor in a cohort sampled during active COVID-19.

The chain has TRBV29-1 and TRBJ1-2; a weak D match, TRBD1 (6 bases). The CDR3 is 17 residues long. Trimming pared 3 bases from V and 0 bases from J, leaving 20 bases between. The germline gives CDR1 SQVTM, CDR2 ANQGSEA. The CDR3 DNA reads as TGCAGCGTTGACAACCTGAGGGGGAGGGACGCTAACTATGGCTACACCTTC. Its protein product is CSVDNLRGRDANYGYTF.

The chain links TRBV6-4 to TRBJ2-5; D may be TRBD1 (6 bases). The CDR3 has 20 amino acids. Germline V CDR1 and CDR2: MRHNA, SNTAGT. The V end was cut by 6 bases, the J end by 1 base, with 30 bases between. The CDR3 bases are TGTGCCAGCAGCGGCGTTAAAGGAGTAACAGGGAAAGGCCCCCAAGAGACCCAGTACTTC. Its translation is CASSGVKGVTGKGPQETQYF.

The gene calls are TRBV19 and TRBJ2-5, with 7 bases lining up with TRBD2. V lost 1 base, J lost 5 bases, and 10 bases stayed unmatched. Germline lookup yields CDR1 LNHDA and CDR2 SQIVND (reference sequence). CDR3 size: 16 residues. For the CDR3, the DNA is TGTGCCAGTAGTATAGGGTCCAGCGGGAAAGGCGAGACCCAGTACTTC. This gives the protein CASSIGSSGKGETQYF.

The genes are TRBV27 and TRBJ2-4, with TRBD2 matching over 9 bases. Germline V gives CDR1 MNHEY, CDR2 SMNVEV (reference sequence). The CDR3 is 16 amino acids. V lost 6 bases to trimming and J lost 0 bases; unmatched junction nucleotides: 6. The DNA for the CDR3 is TGTGCCAGCAGACCCCTAGCGGGAATAGCCAAAAACATTCAGTACTTC. The encoded protein is CASRPLAGIAKNIQYF.

This clone was observed many times. The chain recombines TRBV4-1 with TRBJ2-1, with 11 positions matching TRBD2. In germline, CDR1 is MGHRA, CDR2 YSYEKL. The CDR3 totals 16 residues. V dropped 1 base and J dropped 4; count of bases not matched to a gene: 3. The CDR3: CASSQVAGGGYNEQFF. The CDR3 nucleotides read TGCGCCAGCAGCCAAGTAGCGGGAGGGGGTTACAATGAGCAGTTCTTC.

V is TRBV9 and J is TRBJ2-3, with 7 bases that match TRBD2. J lost 0 bases, V lost 4 bases, and 2 bases had no gene match. Looked up from germline, CDR1 is SGDLS and CDR2 is YYNGEE. The CDR3 totals 14 residues. The CDR3 sequence is CASSFSGSTDTQYF. CDR3 bases: TGTGCCAGCAGCTTTAGCGGGAGCACAGATACGCAGTATTTT.

The gene calls are TRBV10-3 and TRBJ1-5; 7 nucleotides agree with TRBD1. CDR1 and CDR2 from the germline V gene are ENHRY and SYGVKD. V gave up 3 bases and J gave up 6 bases; unmatched junction bases: 11. The CDR3 runs 16 residues. In DNA, the CDR3 is TGTGCCATCAGTGAAGGACAGGCCTCTTCGTCTCAGCCCCAGCATTTT. It encodes CAISEGQASSSQPQHF.

CDR3 sequence: CASSYRASGRMDNEQFF. The CDR3 DNA is TGTGCCAGCAGTTACAGGGCTAGCGGGAGGATGGACAATGAGCAGTTCTTC. The chain uses TRBV6-2 or TRBV6-3 and TRBJ2-1, with 11 bases lining up with TRBD2. The length of the CDR3 is 17 residues. With V trimmed by 2 bases and J by 5 bases, 8 bases remained unmatched. Germline V gene lookup returns CDR1 MNHEY and CDR2 SVGEGT.

This clone appeared once. The chain joins TRBV7-6 to TRBJ1-4; 9 nucleotides match TRBD1. Trimming cost V 5 bases and J 4 bases; bases outside gene matches: 5. Germline CDR1 reads SGHVS; CDR2 reads FNYEAQ. The CDR3 covers 15 residues. CDR3 sequence: CASSPPGQGNEKLFF. CDR3 nucleotide sequence: TGTGCCAGCAGCCCTCCGGGACAGGGTAATGAAAAACTGTTTTTT.

The chain joins TRBV19 to TRBJ2-1; TRBD2 agrees at 11 bases. V lost 6 bases and J lost 8; bases outside the gene matches: 12. The CDR3 extends over 16 amino acids. CDR1 is LNHDA, CDR2 SQIVND, per germline (reference sequence). CDR3 protein: CASRRGGLAADDEQFF. The CDR3 DNA reads as TGTGCCAGTAGACGGGGGGGACTAGCGGCAGACGATGAGCAGTTCTTC. Using reference TRBV19 and TRBJ2-1 for the parts outside the CDR3, the full variable domain is DGGITQSPKYLFRKEGQNVTLSCEQNLNHDAMYWYRQDPGQGLRLIYYSQIVNDFQKGDIAEGYSVSREKKESFPLTVTSAQKNPTAFYLCASRRGGLAADDEQFFGPGTRLTVL.

V gene TRBV18 combines with J gene TRBJ1-5; the D gene is possibly TRBD1 (5 bases). This CDR3 contains 15 residues. Per germline, CDR1 KGHSH and CDR2 LQKENI. Trimming cost V 5 bases and J 9 bases, with 20 bases left between them. CDR3 sequence: CASSKDPGTGGPQHF. DNA of the CDR3: TGTGCCAGCTCAAAGGATCCCGGGACCGGGGGGCCCCAGCATTTT.

V is TRBV7-6 and J is TRBJ2-3; 10 bases are a match to TRBD2. CDR1 is SGHVS, CDR2 FNYEAQ, per germline. V trimming: 0 bases; J trimming: 10 bases; junction bases outside the gene matches: 7. The CDR3 is 15 amino acids. The CDR3 nucleotides read TGTGCCAGCAGCTTAGCTCTAGCGGGGGCCGGTGCGCAGTATTTT. Amino acids: CASSLALAGAGAQYF. Supplemented by reference TRBV7-6 and TRBJ2-3, the full variable domain reads GAGVSQSPRYKVTKRGQDVALRCDPISGHVSLYWYRQALGQGPEFLTYFNYEAQQDKSGLPNDRFSAERPEGSISTLTIQRTEQRDSAMYRCASSLALAGAGAQYFGPGTRLTVL.

The CDR3 region is CASSDNQAGGRQYF. CDR3 bases: TGTGCCAGCAGCGACAACCAAGCGGGAGGAAGGCAGTATTTT. The J gene is TRBJ2-3, the V gene TRBV5-6, with TRBD2 identical over 9 bases. Germline V gives CDR1 SGHDT, CDR2 YYEEEE. The V segment lost 4 bases and the J segment 11 bases; nucleotides outside the gene matches: 11. This CDR3 has 14 residues. Full variable domain (missing parts from reference TRBV5-6 and TRBJ2-3): DAGVTQSPTHLIKTRGQQVTLRCSPKSGHDTVSWYQQALGQGPQFIFQYYEEEERQRGNFPDRFSGHQFPNYSSELNVNALLLGDSALYLCASSDNQAGGRQYFGPGTRLTVL.

The chain recombines TRBV6-5 with TRBJ1-1, with D maybe TRBD1 (5 bases). Germline CDR1 and CDR2: MNHEY and SVGAGI. V shed 7 bases and J shed 8 bases, with 20 bases lying between them. This CDR3 spans 14 amino acids. For the CDR3, the DNA is TGTGCCAGCAAAAGCGAACAGGCCAGTCTCGAAGCTTTCTTT. Encoded protein: CASKSEQASLEAFF.

The genes are TRBV7-2 and TRBJ2-7; 10 nucleotides agree with TRBD1. The CDR3 runs 15 residues. Germline V gives CDR1 SGHTA, CDR2 FQGNSA. V lost 5 bases, J lost 4 bases, and 8 bases stayed unmatched. CDR3: CASSPGQGIIYEQYF. CDR3 coding DNA: TGTGCCAGCAGCCCGGGACAGGGGATTATTTACGAGCAGTACTTC.

The J gene is TRBJ1-2, the V gene TRBV7-9; no clear D gene. V was trimmed by 1 base and J by 0 bases, leaving 12 bases between them. This CDR3 region has 16 residues. From germline, CDR1 is SEHNR and CDR2 FQNEAQ (reference sequence). The CDR3: CASSLESGRSNYGYTF. In DNA, the CDR3 is TGTGCCAGCAGCTTAGAATCAGGCCGTTCTAACTATGGCTACACCTTC.

The rearrangement links TRBV7-9 to TRBJ1-5; TRBD1 agrees at 7 bases. Germline V gene sequence: CDR1 SEHNR, CDR2 FQNEAQ (reference sequence). This CDR3 has 16 residues. Trimming removed 4 bases from V and 7 bases from J; junction bases left unmatched: 13. The CDR3 bases are TGTGCCAGCAGCTCCGCCGGGACAGAAGGGGTCCAGCCCCAGCATTTT. Translating it yields CASSSAGTEGVQPQHF.

The chain combines TRBV5-4 with TRBJ1-2; D is perhaps TRBD1 (5 bases). CDR3 length: 17 residues. The germline CDR1 and CDR2 sequences are SGHNT and YYREEE (reference sequence). Trimming removed 2 bases at V and 2 bases at J, with 19 bases between. CDR3 coding DNA: TGTGCCAGCAGCTTAGGTCCTCGGTCGGACACAAACTATGGCTACACCTTC. This codes for CASSLGPRSDTNYGYTF.

The V call is TRBV11-3, the J call TRBJ2-5; D is possibly TRBD1 (6 bases). The CDR3 covers 15 residues. V was pared by 3 bases and J by 4 bases, with 15 bases between. Germline CDR1 and CDR2: SGHNT and YENEEA. The CDR3 DNA sequence: TGTGCCAGCAGCTTGGGAACAGGGTGGTCAGAGACCCAGTACTTC. This encodes CASSLGTGWSETQYF.

The chain couples TRBV2 to TRBJ1-1, with D unclear. Per the germline V gene, CDR1 is SNHLY and CDR2 is FYNNEI. Trimming removed 2 bases at V and 3 bases at J, with 4 bases between. The CDR3 length is 12 residues. The CDR3 here is CASSEPYTEAFF. The CDR3 DNA is TGTGCCAGCAGTGAACCCTACACTGAAGCTTTCTTT. The entire variable domain, with the rest obtained from reference TRBV2 and TRBJ1-1, is as follows: EPEVTQTPSHQVTQMGQEVILRCVPISNHLYFYWYRQILGQKVEFLVSFYNNEISEKSEIFDDQFSVERPDGSNFTLKIRSTKLEDSAMYFCASSEPYTEAFFGQGTRLTVV.

This chain joins TRBV11-2 and TRBJ2-7; D is uncertain. The CDR3 covers 11 residues. Germline CDR1 SGHAT, CDR2 FQNNGV. Trimming pared 4 bases from V and 4 bases from J, leaving 5 bases between. The CDR3 region is CASSSLYEQYF. DNA of the CDR3: TGTGCCAGCAGCTCCTTGTACGAGCAGTACTTC.

V usage is TRBV10-3 and J usage is TRBJ2-3, with D tentatively TRBD2 (5 bases). Germline V gene data show CDR1 as ENHRY and CDR2 as SYGVKD. The CDR3 spans 16 residues. V was pared by 0 bases and J by 3 bases, with 13 bases between. The CDR3 spells CAISESSGGRTDTQYF. The CDR3 nucleotides read TGTGCCATCAGTGAGTCTTCCGGAGGAAGGACAGATACGCAGTATTTT.

The V and J genes are TRBV5-1 and TRBJ2-1; 9 bases are a match to TRBD2. The germline V gene has CDR1 SGHRS and CDR2 YFSETQ. This CDR3 comprises 16 residues. The V and J ends lost 4 bases and 9 bases, in that order; junction bases with no gene match: 14. The CDR3 loop is CASSRLLAGKEFEQFF. CDR3 in DNA: TGCGCCAGCAGCCGCCTTCTAGCGGGGAAGGAGTTTGAGCAGTTCTTC.